These 2 T cell receptor beta chains came from one sample sequenced in a study of blood T cell repertoires in COVID-19. Some clones are missing from TCRdb's copy, which holds only in-frame ones; the method was immunoSEQ multiplex PCR. The table lists around 100,000 clones, around nine tenths of them singletons. Sequenced sample: peripheral blood. These receptors came from a human donor in a cohort sampled during active COVID-19.

Of note for this clone: The junction differs from germline at one of its ends, possibly a read error. V usage is TRBV5-6 and J usage is TRBJ1-4, with 7 positions matching TRBD1. Germline V gene lookup returns CDR1 SGHDT and CDR2 YYEEEE. The CDR3 runs to 11 residues. The CDR3 DNA reads TGTGCCAGCAGCTTTGGGACAGTGGAGTCTTTT. Protein: CASSFGTVESF.

The V call is TRBV19, the J call TRBJ1-2, with D perhaps matching TRBD1 (6 bases). From germline, CDR1 is LNHDA and CDR2 SQIVND (reference sequence). Trimming shortened V by 3 bases and J by 4 bases, and 6 bases separated the two germline ends. The CDR3 totals 12 residues. This CDR3 reads CASSMTGYGYTF. The DNA for the CDR3 is TGTGCCAGTAGTATGACAGGCTATGGCTACACCTTC.